The 16 T cell receptor beta chains below were found in one sample sequenced in a study of T cell responses to AZD1222 COVID-19 vaccine. TCRdb's table, derived via immunoSEQ multiplex PCR, lists solely in-frame clones and lacks some. Here the sample spans more than 95,000 clones, about 87% being singletons. The sequenced sample was peripheral blood, obtained on day 0 of AZD1222 vaccination. Receptors originate from an adult in good health.

The rearrangement links TRBV27 to TRBJ2-3; a possible D gene is TRBD1 (5 bases). The V end was cut by 0 bases, the J end by 4 bases, with 8 bases between. The CDR3 length is 14 residues. Per the germline V gene, CDR1 is MNHEY and CDR2 is SMNVEV (reference sequence). As DNA, the CDR3 is TGTGCCAGCAGTTTATCCAGGGCGGCAGATACGCAGTATTTT. Its protein is CASSLSRAADTQYF.

This clone was counted a single time. The chain recombines TRBV9 with TRBJ2-5; D might be TRBD2 (6 bases). V was cut by 0 bases and J by 3 bases, with 9 bases left in between. CDR3 length: 14 amino acids. Germline CDR1 and CDR2: SGDLS and YYNGEE. For the CDR3, the DNA is TGTGCCAGCAGCGTAGGTAGCGGAGAAGAGACCCAGTACTTC. Residues: CASSVGSGEETQYF.

The chain employs TRBV28 and TRBJ2-2; possibly TRBD1 for D (6 bases). V shed 0 bases and J shed 6 bases, with 14 bases lying between them. In germline, CDR1 is MDHEN, CDR2 SYDVKM. The CDR3 consists of 16 residues. The CDR3: CASSLWGAGTSGELFF. As DNA, the CDR3 is TGTGCCAGCAGTTTATGGGGGGCAGGAACGTCCGGGGAGCTGTTTTTT.

The chain employs TRBV11-3 and TRBJ1-4, with D tentatively TRBD1 (5 bases). Trimming took 0 bases from V and 2 from J, leaving 7 bases between them. CDR1 and CDR2 from the germline V gene are SGHNT and YENEEA. The CDR3 sequence is 15 residues long. The CDR3 region is CASSLDGGTNEKLFF. The CDR3 DNA follows: TGTGCCAGCAGCTTAGACGGGGGGACTAATGAAAAACTGTTTTTT.

This sequence joins TRBV6-6 and TRBJ2-5, with D perhaps assigned TRBD1 or TRBD2 (7 bases each). V lost 5 bases and J 4 bases, leaving 20 bases between the germline ends. Germline CDR1 is MNHNY and CDR2 is SVGAGI (reference sequence). The CDR3 is 16 amino acids. CDR3 sequence (DNA): TGTGCCAGCAGTCGACAGGGACAGTCGGGGGGAGAGACCCAGTACTTC. Protein: CASSRQGQSGGETQYF.

The chain combines TRBV5-1 with TRBJ1-1; TRBD1 matches 10 bases. The germline gives CDR1 SGHRS, CDR2 YFSETQ. The CDR3 totals 17 residues. Trimming at V came to 4 bases and at J to 3 bases, leaving 12 bases not matched to a gene. The CDR3 protein is CASSGGTGVGRDTEAFF. DNA for the CDR3: TGCGCCAGCAGCGGCGGGACAGGGGTAGGGAGGGACACTGAAGCTTTCTTT.

The count of this clone is one. V and J are TRBV19 and TRBJ2-4, with 10 bases aligning to TRBD1. CDR1 and CDR2 from the germline V gene are LNHDA and SQIVND (reference sequence). There are 15 residues in the CDR3. Trimming cost V 7 bases and J 8 bases; bases outside gene matches: 11. This CDR3 reads CASTIEGQGRDIQYF. CDR3 DNA sequence: TGTGCCAGTACCATAGAGGGACAGGGGAGAGACATTCAGTACTTC.

The chain carries TRBV6-5 and TRBJ2-3; D possibly uses TRBD1 or TRBD2 (5 bases each). Germline values: CDR1 MNHEY, CDR2 SVGAGI. Between the trimmed V and J ends, which lost 7 bases and 5 bases, there was a span of 13 bases. The CDR3 has 13 residues. CDR3 region: CASTGQRGDTQYF. The CDR3, as DNA: TGTGCCAGCACGGGGCAGAGAGGAGATACGCAGTATTTT.

The chain uses TRBV9 and TRBJ2-3; D not resolved. The CDR3 covers 13 residues. Germline assignment: CDR1 SGDLS and CDR2 YYNGEE. V shed 1 base and J shed 3 bases, with 6 bases lying between them. Written as DNA, the CDR3 is TGTGCCAGCAGCGTAAGTAGGACAGATACGCAGTATTTT. Translating it yields CASSVSRTDTQYF.

This clone appeared once. The chain has TRBV27 and TRBJ2-3, with D unresolved. V shed 5 bases and J shed 5 bases, with 17 bases lying between them. Germline V lookup: CDR1 MNHEY, CDR2 SMNVEV (reference sequence). This CDR3 is 15 amino acids long. CDR3 loop: CASSPPYRSGDTQYF. CDR3 bases: TGTGCCAGCAGTCCCCCTTATAGATCAGGAGATACGCAGTATTTT.

CDR3 in amino acids: CASSVGAAPLFGYEQFF. The CDR3 DNA is TGTGCCAGCAGCGTAGGGGCCGCTCCTCTCTTCGGGTATGAGCAGTTCTTC. The chain joins TRBV9 to TRBJ2-1; D is undetermined. The CDR3 length is 17 residues. V was trimmed by 0 bases and J by 8 bases, leaving 21 bases between them. Germline CDR1 and CDR2: SGDLS and YYNGEE.

The V call is TRBV11-3, the J call TRBJ1-2, with D uncertain. CDR1 and CDR2 (germline): SGHNT, YENEEA. Trimming stripped 5 bases from V and 4 bases from J, with 11 bases between. The CDR3 is 13 amino acids. CDR3: CASSPSSPYGYTF. The DNA for the CDR3 is TGTGCCAGCAGCCCCTCCAGCCCCTATGGCTACACCTTC.

This sequence joins TRBV21-1 and TRBJ2-3. TRBV21-1 is annotated as a pseudogene. The CDR3 length is 13 residues. CDR3 nucleotides: TGTGCCAGCAGCAAACTTGAAACAGATACGCAGTATTTT. Its translation is CASSKLETDTQYF.

This clone was seen a handful of times. The sample holds other DNA sequences that translate to the same CDR3. V and J are TRBV24-1 and TRBJ2-7, with D hard to call. The CDR3 covers 13 residues. Germline CDR1 and CDR2: KGHDR and SFDVKD. The V and J ends lost 4 bases and 0 bases respectively, with 6 bases between them. CDR3 loop: CATSEGSSYEQYF. DNA of the CDR3: TGTGCCACCAGTGAAGGAAGCTCCTACGAGCAGTACTTC.

The rearrangement uses TRBV5-5 and TRBJ1-3; possible D gene TRBD1, 6 bases. With 0 bases removed from V and 0 bases from J, the gap between germline ends came to 19 bases. The V gene's germline CDR1 is SGHKS and CDR2 YYEKEE (reference sequence). The CDR3 is 19 residues long. Here the CDR3 DNA reads TGTGCCAGCAGCTTGGCCGGTACGGTAACAGGGAGCTCTGGAAACACCATATATTTT. The encoded protein is CASSLAGTVTGSSGNTIYF.

The chain uses TRBV6-1 and TRBJ1-5, with TRBD1 as a possible D gene (6 bases). The CDR3 totals 14 residues. V gave up 7 bases and J gave up 4 bases, with 14 bases separating them. Germline V CDR1 and CDR2: MNHNS, SASEGT. The CDR3 protein is CASTTQGLNQPQHF. CDR3 bases: TGTGCCAGCACAACACAGGGTCTTAATCAGCCCCAGCATTTT.